These T cell receptor beta chains were read from a single sample in a study of vaccination and CD4 T cells after COVID-19. No cognate antigen is known for these TCRs. Using its own MiXCR run on the PCR reads, TCRdb lists one record per CDR3 protein. The sample lists about 10,000 distinct CDR3 sequences, 25% to 30% occurring once. Sequenced input: CD4+ T cells from blood, cultured in vitro. Receptors were obtained from a human donor in good health. Each CDR3 is given with its conserved first and last residue. The order of the fields is V gene, CDR3 length, clone size, D gene, J gene, CDR3 DNA, CDR3 protein. D genes are given only for firm matches. Only some rows state a clone size, as once, few, many or a class for expanded clones.

v_call: TRBV19; cdr3_length: 14; clone_size: .; d_call: .; j_call: TRBJ1-1; cdr3_nt: TGTGCCAGTAGTGGCGGTGATTGGTACACTGAAGCTTTCTTT; cdr3_aa: CASSGGDWYTEAFF
v_call: TRBV25-1; cdr3_length: 15; clone_size: .; d_call: .; j_call: TRBJ2-7; cdr3_nt: TGTGCCAGCAGTGAATATGGGACACTTACCTACGAGCAGTACTTC; cdr3_aa: CASSEYGTLTYEQYF
v_call: TRBV11-3; cdr3_length: 17; clone_size: .; d_call: .; j_call: TRBJ2-3; cdr3_nt: TGTGCCAGCAGCTTGAGCCCGGGACTGGGGAGCACAGATACGCAGTATTTT; cdr3_aa: CASSLSPGLGSTDTQYF
v_call: TRBV10-3; cdr3_length: 14; clone_size: medium-sized; d_call: TRBD2; j_call: TRBJ2-3; cdr3_nt: TGTGCCATCAGTGGAAGCGGGACTTCGGATACGCAGTATTTT; cdr3_aa: CAISGSGTSDTQYF
v_call: TRBV7-9; cdr3_length: 18; clone_size: .; d_call: TRBD2; j_call: TRBJ2-7; cdr3_nt: TGTGCCAGCAGCCAAGCCCCTCGGACAGCGGGAGTCCCCTACGAGCAGTACTTC; cdr3_aa: CASSQAPRTAGVPYEQYF
v_call: TRBV6-4; cdr3_length: 15; clone_size: few; d_call: TRBD2; j_call: TRBJ2-1; cdr3_nt: TGTGCCAGCAGTGACTCGACTAGCGGGAGCAATGAGCAGTTCTTC; cdr3_aa: CASSDSTSGSNEQFF
v_call: TRBV19; cdr3_length: 14; clone_size: medium-sized; d_call: .; j_call: TRBJ1-5; cdr3_nt: TGTGCCAGTACCCTAGGGGCGAGCAATCAGCCCCAGCATTTT; cdr3_aa: CASTLGASNQPQHF
v_call: TRBV28; cdr3_length: 14; clone_size: .; d_call: .; j_call: TRBJ2-7; cdr3_nt: TGTGCCAGCAGTAAAAGGACTTTAACCCACGAGCAGTACTTC; cdr3_aa: CASSKRTLTHEQYF
v_call: TRBV15; cdr3_length: 17; clone_size: few; d_call: TRBD2; j_call: TRBJ2-5; cdr3_nt: TGTGCCACCAGCATGTTTTCTGGACTAGCGGGAGGGGAGACCCAGTACTTC; cdr3_aa: CATSMFSGLAGGETQYF
v_call: TRBV6-5; cdr3_length: 15; clone_size: few; d_call: TRBD1; j_call: TRBJ2-7; cdr3_nt: TGTGCCAGCAGTTACCGGGACAGGGGTACCTACGAGCAGTACTTC; cdr3_aa: CASSYRDRGTYEQYF
v_call: TRBV20-1; cdr3_length: 16; clone_size: few; d_call: TRBD2; j_call: TRBJ2-3; cdr3_nt: TGCAGCGCCCCCAGCCCGGTTCGGACTAGCCAAGATACGCAGTATTTT; cdr3_aa: CSAPSPVRTSQDTQYF
v_call: TRBV4-3; cdr3_length: 18; clone_size: .; d_call: .; j_call: TRBJ2-3; cdr3_nt: TGCGCCAGCAGTACCCTAGCAAACCCCGCACAGACCACAGATACGCAGTATTTT; cdr3_aa: CASSTLANPAQTTDTQYF
v_call: TRBV25-1; cdr3_length: 13; clone_size: medium-sized; d_call: .; j_call: TRBJ1-5; cdr3_nt: TGTGCCAGCAGTGATGGAGCCAATCAGCCCCAGCATTTT; cdr3_aa: CASSDGANQPQHF
v_call: TRBV20-1; cdr3_length: 19; clone_size: few; d_call: TRBD2; j_call: TRBJ2-1; cdr3_nt: TGCAGTGCTAGAAGGTCCGGGACTAGCGGGAGGGTCCGATACAATGAGCAGTTCTTC; cdr3_aa: CSARRSGTSGRVRYNEQFF
v_call: TRBV20-1; cdr3_length: 15; clone_size: few; d_call: TRBD1; j_call: TRBJ1-1; cdr3_nt: TGCAGTGCGGACGGACCCCAAACAGGGGTGACTGAAGCTTTCTTT; cdr3_aa: CSADGPQTGVTEAFF
v_call: TRBV15; cdr3_length: 17; clone_size: .; d_call: TRBD2; j_call: TRBJ2-7; cdr3_nt: TGTGCCACCAGCAGAGATCGGACTAGCGGGCCTTCCTACGAGCAGTACTTC; cdr3_aa: CATSRDRTSGPSYEQYF
v_call: TRBV7-2; cdr3_length: 15; clone_size: few; d_call: .; j_call: TRBJ1-5; cdr3_nt: TGTGCCAGCAGCTTGTCCAGAAATAGCAATCAGCCCCAGCATTTT; cdr3_aa: CASSLSRNSNQPQHF
v_call: TRBV7-2; cdr3_length: 16; clone_size: few; d_call: TRBD2; j_call: TRBJ2-1; cdr3_nt: TGTGCCAGCAGCCCCCTAGCGGCATTGCTCAGGAATGAGCAGTTCTTC; cdr3_aa: CASSPLAALLRNEQFF
v_call: TRBV7-9; cdr3_length: 13; clone_size: few; d_call: .; j_call: TRBJ2-2; cdr3_nt: TGTGCCAGCAGCGTACAGAGTACCGGGGAGCTGTTTTTT; cdr3_aa: CASSVQSTGELFF
v_call: TRBV20-1; cdr3_length: 16; clone_size: .; d_call: .; j_call: TRBJ2-4; cdr3_nt: TGCAGTGCTAGTCCCCCCAGGACGGGGAGCAAAAACATTCAGTACTTC; cdr3_aa: CSASPPRTGSKNIQYF
v_call: TRBV20-1; cdr3_length: 13; clone_size: few; d_call: .; j_call: TRBJ1-5; cdr3_nt: TGCAGTGCTAGGGAACAGGGCGATCAGCCCCAGCATTTT; cdr3_aa: CSAREQGDQPQHF
v_call: TRBV6-2/TRBV6-3; cdr3_length: 13; clone_size: .; d_call: .; j_call: TRBJ2-1; cdr3_nt: TGTGCCAGCAGTTTCGAGAGCTACAATGAGCAGTTCTTC; cdr3_aa: CASSFESYNEQFF
v_call: TRBV7-3; cdr3_length: 14; clone_size: few; d_call: .; j_call: TRBJ1-1; cdr3_nt: TGTGCCAGCAGCGGCGACAGCATGAACACTGAAGCTTTCTTT; cdr3_aa: CASSGDSMNTEAFF
v_call: TRBV20-1; cdr3_length: 10; clone_size: .; d_call: .; j_call: TRBJ1-2; cdr3_nt: TGCAGTGCTTCTTTCTATGGCTACACCTTC; cdr3_aa: CSASFYGYTF
v_call: TRBV7-3; cdr3_length: 14; clone_size: .; d_call: TRBD2; j_call: TRBJ2-3; cdr3_nt: TGTGCCAGCAGCTTGGGACTAGCGGTAGATACGCAGTATTTT; cdr3_aa: CASSLGLAVDTQYF
v_call: TRBV28; cdr3_length: 15; clone_size: .; d_call: .; j_call: TRBJ1-2; cdr3_nt: TGTGCCAGCAGTCCCCCACAGGGAGCCCTTTCTGGCTACACCTTC; cdr3_aa: CASSPPQGALSGYTF
v_call: TRBV5-1; cdr3_length: 15; clone_size: .; d_call: .; j_call: TRBJ1-2; cdr3_nt: TGCGCCAGCAGCTTGCGGGAGGATCCCAACTATGGCTACACCTTC; cdr3_aa: CASSLREDPNYGYTF
v_call: TRBV6-5; cdr3_length: 15; clone_size: .; d_call: .; j_call: TRBJ1-3; cdr3_nt: TGTGCCAGCAGTTACTCAGAGGGTGGCGGAAACACCATATATTTT; cdr3_aa: CASSYSEGGGNTIYF
v_call: TRBV20-1; cdr3_length: 16; clone_size: .; d_call: .; j_call: TRBJ2-5; cdr3_nt: TGCAGTGCTAGAGATAATTACGGGGGGCTTAGGGAGACCCAGTACTTC; cdr3_aa: CSARDNYGGLRETQYF
v_call: TRBV7-6; cdr3_length: 17; clone_size: .; d_call: .; j_call: TRBJ2-5; cdr3_nt: TGTGCCAGCAGCAAACTACTCAGGGATGTAAGAGAAAAGACCCAGTACTTC; cdr3_aa: CASSKLLRDVREKTQYF
v_call: TRBV11-2; cdr3_length: 15; clone_size: .; d_call: .; j_call: TRBJ2-2; cdr3_nt: TGTGCCAGCAGCTTAAGCCAGTATACGGCCGGGGAGCTGTTTTTT; cdr3_aa: CASSLSQYTAGELFF
v_call: TRBV15; cdr3_length: 16; clone_size: .; d_call: .; j_call: TRBJ1-4; cdr3_nt: TGTGCCACCAGCAGATCACCGGGACAATGGGATGAAAAACTGTTTTTT; cdr3_aa: CATSRSPGQWDEKLFF
v_call: TRBV6-1; cdr3_length: 14; clone_size: few; d_call: TRBD1; j_call: TRBJ1-2; cdr3_nt: TGTGCCAGCAGAACGGGACAGGGGGGCTATGGCTACACCTTC; cdr3_aa: CASRTGQGGYGYTF
v_call: TRBV5-3; cdr3_length: 14; clone_size: .; d_call: TRBD1; j_call: TRBJ2-7; cdr3_nt: TGTGCCAGAAGCTCGACAGGGGGCTGGTACGAGCAGTACTTC; cdr3_aa: CARSSTGGWYEQYF
v_call: TRBV28; cdr3_length: 14; clone_size: .; d_call: TRBD1; j_call: TRBJ2-6; cdr3_nt: TGTGCCAGCAACAGGGGATCTGGGGCCAACGTCCTGACTTTC; cdr3_aa: CASNRGSGANVLTF
v_call: TRBV6-2/TRBV6-3; cdr3_length: 13; clone_size: few; d_call: TRBD2; j_call: TRBJ2-1; cdr3_nt: TGTGCCAGCAGGGGGACTAGTTTTAATGAGCAGTTCTTC; cdr3_aa: CASRGTSFNEQFF
v_call: TRBV7-2; cdr3_length: 13; clone_size: .; d_call: TRBD1; j_call: TRBJ1-2; cdr3_nt: TGTGCCAGCAGCCCAAAGGGGGCGCTCGGCTACACCTTC; cdr3_aa: CASSPKGALGYTF
v_call: TRBV7-2; cdr3_length: 14; clone_size: .; d_call: .; j_call: TRBJ1-2; cdr3_nt: TGTGCCAGCAGCCCCAGGACGGTGAACTATGGCTACACCTTC; cdr3_aa: CASSPRTVNYGYTF